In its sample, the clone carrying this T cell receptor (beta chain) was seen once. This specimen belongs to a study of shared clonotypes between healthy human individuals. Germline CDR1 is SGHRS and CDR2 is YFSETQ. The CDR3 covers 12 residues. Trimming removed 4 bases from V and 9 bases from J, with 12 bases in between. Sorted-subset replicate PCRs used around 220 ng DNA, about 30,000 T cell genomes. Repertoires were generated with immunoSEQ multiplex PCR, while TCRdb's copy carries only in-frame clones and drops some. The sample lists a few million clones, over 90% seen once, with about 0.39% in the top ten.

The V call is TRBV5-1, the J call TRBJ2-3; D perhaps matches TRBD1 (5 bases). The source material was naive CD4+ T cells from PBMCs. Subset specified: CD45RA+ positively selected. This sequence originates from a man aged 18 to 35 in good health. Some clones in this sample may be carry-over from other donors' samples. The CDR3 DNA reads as TGCGCCAGCAGCCGCGACAGACAAACGCAGTATTTT. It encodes CASSRDRQTQYF. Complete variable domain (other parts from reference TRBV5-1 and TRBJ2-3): KAGVTQTPRYLIKTRGQQVTLSCSPISGHRSVSWYQQTPGQGLQFLFEYFSETQRNKGNFPGRFSGRQFSNSRSEMNVSTLELGDSALYLCASSRDRQTQYFGPGTRLTVL.